This is a list of T cell receptor beta chains from one sample in a study of blood T cell repertoires in COVID-19. Assay: immunoSEQ multiplex PCR; the TCRdb copy retains only in-frame clones and omits some. This sample has around 250,000 clones, with about nine tenths found just once. Sequenced input: PBMCs or T cells enriched from blood (not recorded which). Receptor source: a man in his late teens or twenties who had recovered from COVID-19. The CDR3 runs from the conserved cysteine through the conserved F or W. A D gene is named only where the DNA matches it firmly. The size field is filled for only some rows; it gives once, few, many or a size class.

abundance,v_gene,j_gene,d_gene,CDR3aa,CDR3nt
-,TRBV2,TRBJ2-7,TRBD1,CASSRDSHEQYF,TGTGCCAGCAGCAGGGACAGCCACGAGCAGTACTTC
-,TRBV10-3,TRBJ1-1,-,CAISGRPGDTEAFF,TGTGCCATCAGTGGCAGGCCAGGGGACACTGAAGCTTTCTTT
-,TRBV3-1/TRBV3-2,TRBJ2-5,TRBD1,CASSLGGRETQYF,TGTGCCAGCAGTCTAGGGGGCAGGGAGACCCAGTACTTC
-,TRBV28,TRBJ1-6,TRBD1,CASSPSWGQGENSPLHF,TGTGCCAGCAGTCCGAGCTGGGGACAGGGAGAAAATTCACCCCTCCACTTT
once,TRBV3-1/TRBV3-2,TRBJ1-3,TRBD1,CASSQGDRITGNTIYF,TGTGCCAGCAGCCAGGGGGACAGGATAACTGGAAACACCATATATTTT
-,TRBV27,TRBJ2-7,TRBD1,CASMGWDRGTYEQYF,TGTGCCAGCATGGGTTGGGACAGGGGAACCTACGAGCAGTACTTC
-,TRBV6-5,TRBJ1-1,-,CASYYTGPNTEAFF,TGTGCCAGCTACTATACAGGGCCGAACACTGAAGCTTTCTTT
-,TRBV12-3/TRBV12-4,TRBJ2-1,-,CASSAQLGQLQFF,TGTGCCAGCAGTGCCCAACTTGGGCAGCTGCAGTTCTTC
-,TRBV5-1,TRBJ1-2,TRBD1,CASSWDSLNYGYTF,TGCGCCAGCAGCTGGGACAGCCTGAACTATGGCTACACCTTC
-,TRBV7-9,TRBJ2-7,-,CASSPSRTPLQYF,TGTGCCAGCAGCCCTAGCCGAACCCCCTTGCAGTACTTC